Listed below are T cell receptor beta chains from one sample, sequenced in a study of T cell changes during pregnancy in multiple sclerosis. The method was immunoSEQ multiplex PCR; TCRdb's version includes in-frame clones alone and lacks a portion of them. The repertoire holds tens of thousands of clones, with over 80% as singletons. Specimen: CD4+ T cells from peripheral blood mononuclear cells, collected in the third trimester of pregnancy. The receptors were sampled from a female donor in good health, enrolled as a control in a pregnancy study. Both conserved end residues are part of each CDR3. The size of a clone is reported for some rows only, either as once, few or many, or as a class for expanded clones.

V gene	clone size	CDR3 protein
TRBV2	-	CASSDEGRSNQPQHF
TRBV30	-	CAWSSSGGDGYTF
TRBV5-5	once	CASSLGRGGTYEQYF
TRBV12-5	once	CASGLSIAGEATGELFF
TRBV25-1	-	CASSDLTKGPPAQYF
TRBV5-1	-	CASSLGQGALNEQFF
TRBV4-1	few	CASSQTDRRHNSPLHF
TRBV6-1	-	CASSEGTEGSKLFF
TRBV6-4	-	CASSPTSGSTDTQYF
TRBV9	-	CASSVGQGKGTDTQYF
TRBV5-6	once	CASSARSGANEKLFF
TRBV27	once	CASRLYVRTGELFF
TRBV5-4	once	CASSRGQPNTEAFF
TRBV6-5	-	CASSVTGANGYTF
TRBV7-2	-	CASSSGTSGAYEQYF
TRBV10-3	-	CAIAGRRGKREEQYF
TRBV19	-	CASSMPSDRHYGYTF
TRBV11-2	-	CASSSGLAGGCEQFF
TRBV7-9	few	CASSFPDRTLSPLHF
TRBV18	-	CASSPGGQETQYF
TRBV7-3	-	CASSTQGSGNTIYF
TRBV7-2	-	CASSVIITSPNEQFF
TRBV11-2	-	CASSLIGGRQGENEKLFF
TRBV6-7	-	CASSYTPGTGLSWYEQYF
TRBV5-1	-	CASSVRDKGSTGELFF
TRBV7-2	-	CASSSTRASSYNEQFF
TRBV28	-	CASSFSTLGRGTDTQYF
TRBV7-3	-	CASTPAGGRDTQYF